These 4 T cell receptor beta chains were sequenced from one sample in a study of preoperative IRX-2 immunotherapy in early breast cancer. Treatment here: preoperative locoregional IRX-2 cytokine immunotherapy. Generated by immunoSEQ multiplex PCR, the TCRdb table keeps only in-frame clones and is missing some. The profile shows more than 20,000 clones, 75% to 90% of them singletons. The sequenced sample was lymph node tissue, obtained after IRX-2 immunotherapy. These receptors originate from a human donor with breast cancer.

This chain links TRBV5-1 with TRBJ2-1; 8 bases fit TRBD2. With V trimmed by 0 bases and J by 7 bases, 12 bases remained unmatched. The length of the CDR3 is 17 residues. Germline V gene lookup returns CDR1 SGHRS and CDR2 YFSETQ. CDR3 sequence: CASSLVRGGGTPNEQFF. CDR3 bases: TGCGCCAGCAGCTTGGTTCGAGGCGGGGGGACCCCTAATGAGCAGTTCTTC.

This chain connects TRBV19 to TRBJ1-3; D gene uncertain. The V gene's germline CDR1 is LNHDA and CDR2 SQIVND (reference sequence). V lost 5 bases, J lost 0 bases, and 11 bases lay in between. This CDR3 spans 15 amino acids. The CDR3 region is CASSPTAFSGNTIYF. CDR3 coding DNA: TGTGCCAGTAGTCCAACAGCGTTCTCTGGAAACACCATATATTTT.

This clone was counted a few times. This chain connects TRBV6-8 to TRBJ1-3; D remains ambiguous. V dropped 2 bases and J dropped 4 bases, with 18 bases sitting between them. This CDR3 region has 17 residues. CDR1 is MNHGY, CDR2 SAAAGT, per germline. The CDR3 region is CASSYGGPSSSGNTIYF. The CDR3 DNA follows: TGTGCCAGCAGTTACGGTGGGCCAAGCTCTTCAGGAAACACCATATATTTT.

CDR3 amino acids: CASRNPAGEAFF. Written as DNA, the CDR3 is TGTGCCAGCCGAAACCCAGCGGGCGAAGCTTTCTTT. The rearrangement joins TRBV6-8 to TRBJ1-1, with unresolved D. Germline CDR1 and CDR2: MNHGY and SAAAGT. Trimming took 8 bases from V and 8 from J, leaving 15 bases between them. CDR3 length equals 12 residues.